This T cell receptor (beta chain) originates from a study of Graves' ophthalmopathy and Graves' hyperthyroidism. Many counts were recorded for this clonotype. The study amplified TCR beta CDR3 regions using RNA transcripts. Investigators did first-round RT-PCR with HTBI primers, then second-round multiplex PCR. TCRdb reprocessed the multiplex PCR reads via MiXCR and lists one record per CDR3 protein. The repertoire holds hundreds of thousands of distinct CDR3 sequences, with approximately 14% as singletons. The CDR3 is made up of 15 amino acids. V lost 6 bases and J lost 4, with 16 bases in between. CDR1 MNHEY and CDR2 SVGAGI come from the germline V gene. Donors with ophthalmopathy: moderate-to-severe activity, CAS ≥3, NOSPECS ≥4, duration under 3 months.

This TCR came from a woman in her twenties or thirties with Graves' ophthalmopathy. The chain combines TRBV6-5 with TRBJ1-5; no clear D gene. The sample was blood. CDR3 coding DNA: TGTGCCAGCAGCCCCCGAGGGCAGGAGAATCAGCCCCAGCATTTT. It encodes CASSPRGQENQPQHF.